These 21 T cell receptor beta chains originate from one sample sequenced in a study of T cells in Graves' hyperthyroidism and ophthalmopathy. The CDR3 regions of TCR beta were amplified from RNA transcripts. In the first-round RT-PCR of the TCR CDR3, the HTBI primer set was used. TCRdb called the multiplex PCR reads again in MiXCR, with one record for every CDR3 protein. The sample lists 200,000 to 300,000 distinct CDR3 sequences, 24% occurring once. The sample was blood. All receptors derive from a woman in her 40s with Graves' ophthalmopathy.

There are many counts of this clonotype. The chain carries TRBV11-3 and TRBJ2-2, with D uncertain. Trimming cost V 1 base and J 7 bases, with 7 bases left between them. Germline-derived CDR1 and CDR2 are SGHNT and YENEEA. CDR3 length: 13 amino acids. The CDR3 nucleotides are TGTGCCAGCAGCTTAGTAGATGGCGGGGAGCTGTTTTTT. The encoded protein is CASSLVDGGELFF.

This clonotype has at least ten counts. This chain uses TRBV30 with TRBJ1-5; 8 nucleotides align to TRBD1. This CDR3 comprises 19 residues. Germline loops: CDR1 GTSNPN, CDR2 SVGIG (reference sequence). V dropped 0 bases and J dropped 3; count of bases not matched to a gene: 16. Here the CDR3 reads CAWSVPSDRAFYYNQPQHF. In DNA, the CDR3 is TGTGCCTGGAGTGTACCCTCGGACAGGGCGTTTTATTACAATCAGCCCCAGCATTTT.

The chain carries TRBV6-4 and TRBJ1-2, with 8 bases that match TRBD1. The CDR3 spans 16 residues. CDR1 MRHNA and CDR2 SNTAGT come from the germline V gene. V gave up 7 bases and J gave up 2 bases; unmatched junction bases: 12. The chain's CDR3 is CASTVNPRTGNYGYTF. The CDR3 DNA reads TGTGCCAGCACAGTTAACCCTCGGACAGGGAACTATGGCTACACCTTC.

In its sample, this clonotype was seen many times. The chain recombines TRBV5-1 with TRBJ2-7; the D gene is possibly TRBD2 (6 bases). Trimming took off 3 bases at V and 0 bases at J, with 13 bases between the two ends. The CDR3 extends over 15 amino acids. CDR1 and CDR2 from the germline V gene are SGHRS and YFSETQ. The CDR3 sequence: CASSYSGDDSYEQYF. The CDR3 bases are TGCGCCAGCAGCTATAGCGGAGACGACTCCTACGAGCAGTACTTC.

This clonotype appeared many times. The chain is built from TRBV13 and TRBJ2-7; 10 nucleotides match TRBD2. This CDR3 spans 16 amino acids. The germline V gene encodes CDR1 PRHDT and CDR2 FYEKMQ (reference sequence). V dropped 4 bases and J dropped 1; count of bases not matched to a gene: 7. CDR3 protein: CASSSTTSGKSYEQYF. The CDR3 DNA sequence: TGTGCCAGCAGCTCCACAACTAGCGGGAAATCCTACGAGCAGTACTTC.

Many counts were recorded for this clonotype. This chain joins TRBV20-1 and TRBJ2-7; 9 bases fit TRBD2. The CDR3 is 14 amino acids. The J segment lost 7 bases and the V segment lost 3 bases, leaving 10 bases of the junction unmatched. From germline, CDR1 is DFQATT and CDR2 SNEGSKA (reference sequence). For the CDR3, the DNA is TGCAGTGCTAGTTTTCCTAGCGGGGAGGGGGAGCAGTACTTC. It codes for CSASFPSGEGEQYF.

This clonotype was seen at least ten times. This sequence joins TRBV19 and TRBJ2-5; 9 bases align to TRBD1. Trimming removed 3 bases from V and 5 bases from J; junction bases left unmatched: 7. CDR1 LNHDA and CDR2 SQIVND come from the germline V gene (reference sequence). The CDR3 is made up of 15 amino acids. The CDR3 nucleotides read TGTGCCAGTAGTATGATCGACAGGGGGGCGGAGACCCAGTACTTC. Protein sequence: CASSMIDRGAETQYF. Full variable domain (remainder filled in from reference TRBV19 and TRBJ2-5): DGGITQSPKYLFRKEGQNVTLSCEQNLNHDAMYWYRQDPGQGLRLIYYSQIVNDFQKGDIAEGYSVSREKKESFPLTVTSAQKNPTAFYLCASSMIDRGAETQYFGPGTRLLVL.

This clonotype was seen ten or more times. This chain connects TRBV28 to TRBJ2-7; the D call may be TRBD1 or TRBD2 (6 bases each). CDR3 length equals 13 residues. Deletions cut 6 bases from V and 4 bases from J, with 13 bases between. Per germline, CDR1 MDHEN and CDR2 SYDVKM. The CDR3 loop is CASRGGTSYEQYF. CDR3 nucleotide sequence: TGTGCCAGCAGGGGCGGGACAAGTTACGAGCAGTACTTC.

This clonotype was recorded at least ten times. The rearrangement uses TRBV7-8 and TRBJ1-5; D ambiguous. There are 16 residues in the CDR3. Germline CDR1 and CDR2: SGHVS and FQNEAQ. V shed 5 bases and J shed 2 bases, with 16 bases lying between them. In DNA form, the CDR3 reads TGTGCCAGCAGCAAAAACCTAGGCTCGGGCAATCAGCCCCAGCATTTT. It is translated as CASSKNLGSGNQPQHF. The complete variable domain, with remaining parts taken from reference TRBV7-8 and TRBJ1-5, reads GAGVSQSPRYKVAKRGQDVALRCDPISGHVSLFWYQQALGQGPEFLTYFQNEAQLDKSGLPSDRFFAERPEGSVSTLKIQRTQQEDSAVYLCASSKNLGSGNQPQHFGDGTRLSIL.

This clonotype has at least ten counts. CDR3 DNA sequence: TGTGCCAGCATGCAGGGGAGCTACGAGCAGTACTTC. Protein sequence: CASMQGSYEQYF. The rearrangement uses TRBV2 and TRBJ2-7, with D perhaps matching TRBD1 (6 bases). This CDR3 contains 12 residues. Trimming took off 7 bases at V and 3 bases at J, with 10 bases between the two ends. Germline assignment: CDR1 SNHLY and CDR2 FYNNEI.

This clonotype was found a few times. The chain is built from TRBV12-3 or TRBV12-4 and TRBJ1-2; maybe TRBD1 (5 bases). V lost 5 bases and J 4 bases, leaving 20 bases between the germline ends. The CDR3 is made up of 16 amino acids. This CDR3 reads CASSPLLAGPIYGYTF. CDR3 nucleotides: TGTGCCAGCAGTCCCCTCTTGGCGGGACCCATCTATGGCTACACCTTC.

This clonotype appeared a few times. The CDR3 protein is CSGPTGTLGAFF. CDR3 in DNA: TGCAGTGGGCCAACAGGGACCTTGGGAGCTTTCTTT. The chain joins TRBV20-1 to TRBJ1-1, with D tentatively TRBD1 (6 bases). Germline V gene lookup returns CDR1 DFQATT and CDR2 SNEGSKA (reference sequence). The CDR3 is 12 residues long. Trimming shortened V by 7 bases and J by 10 bases, and 19 bases separated the two germline ends.

This clonotype came up many times. This sequence joins TRBV30 and TRBJ2-5, with D possibly matching TRBD1 (5 bases). Trimming shortened V by 4 bases and J by 1 base, and 13 bases separated the two germline ends. From germline, CDR1 is GTSNPN and CDR2 SVGIG (reference sequence). The CDR3 has 14 residues. CDR3 region: CAWKVKGLQETQYF. In DNA, the CDR3 is TGTGCCTGGAAGGTAAAGGGGCTCCAAGAGACCCAGTACTTC.

This clonotype was detected many times. This chain links TRBV7-9 with TRBJ2-7, with no clear D. V gave up 1 base and J gave up 5 bases, with 9 bases separating them. CDR3 length: 13 amino acids. Per germline, CDR1 SEHNR and CDR2 FQNEAQ (reference sequence). The CDR3 loop reads CASSLVYINEQYF. Here the CDR3 DNA reads TGTGCCAGCAGCTTAGTCTACATTAACGAGCAGTACTTC.

In its sample, this clonotype was seen many times. A much larger clone differs from this one at a single base, so this may be a read error. The CDR3 ends on some other residue instead of the conserved phenylalanine or tryptophan, so this is likely a read error. The chain uses TRBV20-1 and TRBJ1-1, with 7 bases aligning to TRBD1. The CDR3 covers 12 residues. Germline CDR1 reads DFQATT; CDR2 reads SNEGSKA (reference sequence). V was clipped by 4 bases and J by 3 bases; unmatched bases: 2. The CDR3 nucleotides are TGCAGTGCTAAGACAGGGTACACTGAAGCTTTCTTA. Amino acids: CSAKTGYTEAFL.

The rearrangement joins TRBV18 to TRBJ2-7; D possibly corresponds to TRBD2 (6 bases). This CDR3 is built from 15 residues. Germline assignment: CDR1 KGHSH and CDR2 LQKENI. Trimming removed 6 bases at V and 2 bases at J, with 17 bases between. In DNA form, the CDR3 reads TGTGCCAGCTCGCGGACGGCGGGGCTTACCTACGAGCAGTACTTC. Protein: CASSRTAGLTYEQYF.

To note about this clonotype: This may stem from a read error, because a much larger clone lies one nucleotide away. The CDR3, as DNA: TGTGCCAGCAGTGAGCCAGGGGGCACCGGGGAGCTGTTTTTT. This sequence encodes CASSEPGGTGELFF. The chain employs TRBV28 and TRBJ2-2, with 7 bases matching TRBD1. With 5 bases clipped from V and 4 bases from J, the junction kept 4 bases outside the gene matches. The CDR3 totals 14 residues. Per the germline V gene, CDR1 is MDHEN and CDR2 is SYDVKM.

On this clonotype: A read error is possible here, since a much larger clone lies one base away. This rearrangement joins TRBV12-3 or TRBV12-4 to TRBJ1-2, with D possibly TRBD1 on 6 matching bases. The CDR3 consists of 15 residues. The CDR3 is CVSSYSGGENYGYTF. The CDR3 DNA reads as TGTGTCAGCAGTTACTCGGGGGGCGAGAACTATGGCTACACCTTC.

This clonotype occurred many times. The chain recombines TRBV9 with TRBJ1-5; D uncertain. The V and J ends lost 0 bases and 7 bases respectively, with 8 bases between them. Germline-derived CDR1 and CDR2 are SGDLS and YYNGEE. The CDR3 consists of 13 residues. CDR3 region: CASSVGILQPQHF. CDR3 coding DNA: TGTGCCAGCAGCGTAGGCATACTGCAGCCCCAGCATTTT.

This clonotype showed up many times. The V call is TRBV6-1, the J call TRBJ1-1; weak D call: TRBD1 (6 bases). The germline CDR1 and CDR2 sequences are MNHNS and SASEGT. The CDR3 has 10 residues. Between the trimmed V and J ends, which lost 6 bases and 11 bases, there was a span of 10 bases. The CDR3 is CASSRQAAFF. The CDR3 coding sequence is TGTGCCAGCAGCCGACAGGCGGCTTTCTTT.

This clonotype was counted at least ten times. The chain couples TRBV6-1 to TRBJ1-5; a weak D match, TRBD1 (5 bases). CDR3 length: 17 amino acids. The V end was cut by 1 base, the J end by 5 bases, with 18 bases between. Germline V lookup: CDR1 MNHNS, CDR2 SASEGT. The CDR3 DNA reads TGTGCCAGCAGTGAAGAAGTGGGGGTGAAGAGTTATCAGCCCCAGCATTTT. Protein sequence: CASSEEVGVKSYQPQHF.